The rows below give T cell receptor beta chains drawn from one sample of a study of T cells in Graves' hyperthyroidism and ophthalmopathy. Each CDR3 protein is one row after TCRdb ran MiXCR on the multiplex PCR reads. The sample lists 250,000 to 400,000 distinct CDR3 sequences; approximately 15% were seen once. Sequenced input: blood. These receptors were collected from a woman aged 40 to 50 with Graves' ophthalmopathy. CDR3s include the opening cysteine and the closing phenylalanine or tryptophan. The D gene is left open where the match is weak. The size field is filled for only some rows; it gives once, few, many or a size class.

clone_size	v_call	d_call	j_call	cdr3_nt	cdr3_aa
NA	TRBV4-1	TRBD1	TRBJ2-5	TGCGCCAGCAGCGCCCGACAGGGTAGCGAAGAGACCCAGTACTTC	CASSARQGSEETQYF
NA	TRBV7-2	NA	TRBJ1-2	TGTGCCAGCAGCTTTAGGGTAGCCTATGGCTACACCTTC	CASSFRVAYGYTF
many	TRBV19	TRBD1	TRBJ2-7	TGTGCCAGTAAGGTACAGGGGGGCGCCTACGAGCAGTACTTC	CASKVQGGAYEQYF
NA	TRBV20-1	NA	TRBJ2-4	TGCAGTGCTAGATTGGGGACAAAGCCCAATGGGGTTCAGTACTTC	CSARLGTKPNGVQYF
NA	TRBV7-2	TRBD2	TRBJ2-7	TGTGCCAGCAGCTTATATCCTCCTGAGCGGGAGGGCCCTCACGAGCAGTACTTC	CASSLYPPEREGPHEQYF
NA	TRBV18	TRBD1	TRBJ2-7	TGTGCCAGCTCACTATCGGGACAGGGGCTTGCCTACGAGCAGTACTTC	CASSLSGQGLAYEQYF
many	TRBV9	TRBD1	TRBJ2-1	TGTGCCAGCAGCGGACGACAGGGTACGCACAATGAGCAGTTCTTC	CASSGRQGTHNEQFF
many	TRBV30	TRBD2	TRBJ2-1	TGTGCCTGGGGCCCAGCGGGAGAGCAGTTCTTC	CAWGPAGEQFF
many	TRBV7-9	TRBD1	TRBJ2-7	TGTGCCAGCAGCTTAGTCTCGGGACAGGGGGCCTACGAGCAGTACTTC	CASSLVSGQGAYEQYF
many	TRBV12-3/TRBV12-4	NA	TRBJ2-7	TGTGCCAGCAGTTTATTGGGCGGCTACGAGCAGTACTTC	CASSLLGGYEQYF
many	TRBV12-3/TRBV12-4	NA	TRBJ1-4	TGTGCCAGCAGTTTATTAGGGGCGGGTGAAAAACTGTTTTTT	CASSLLGAGEKLFF
many	TRBV25-1	NA	TRBJ2-2	TGTGCCAGCAGTGAATTCCGGTCAGGGACCCAGAAGACCGGGGAGCTGTTTTTT	CASSEFRSGTQKTGELFF
many	TRBV3-1	NA	TRBJ1-2	TGTGCCAGCAGCCAAGATTTGGGTAACTATGGCTACACCTTC	CASSQDLGNYGYTF
NA	TRBV29-1	TRBD2	TRBJ2-7	TGCAGCGTTGAAGACCTCTCCGGGACTAGCGACACCTACGAGCAGTACTTC	CSVEDLSGTSDTYEQYF
NA	TRBV7-9	NA	TRBJ2-1	TGTGCCAGCAGCGGGGGCGGGAGCAGGAGCTCCTACAATGAGCAGTTCTTC	CASSGGGSRSSYNEQFF
many	TRBV7-2	TRBD1	TRBJ2-3	TGTGCCAGCAGCCGGGGACAGGTAGATACGCAGTATTTT	CASSRGQVDTQYF
many	TRBV20-1	TRBD1	TRBJ1-5	TGCAGTGCTACCTCCCCACAGGGGAAAGGGGGCAATCAGCCCCAGCATTTT	CSATSPQGKGGNQPQHF
many	TRBV7-2	TRBD2	TRBJ2-7	TGTGCCAGCAGCGAGGGACTAGGGCGCGAGCAGTACTTC	CASSEGLGREQYF
NA	TRBV20-1	TRBD1	TRBJ2-3	TGCAGTACTAGAGCCCTAAGGGGGCGAAGCGATACGCAGTATTTT	CSTRALRGRSDTQYF
NA	TRBV20-1	NA	TRBJ2-7	TGCAGTGCTAGAGATCCCCGGAGGGGCGTCTACGAGCAGTACTTC	CSARDPRRGVYEQYF
few	TRBV19	NA	TRBJ2-1	TGTGCCAGTAGCCGCGGAAACTACAATGAGCAGTTCTTC	CASSRGNYNEQFF
few	TRBV12-3/TRBV12-4	NA	TRBJ1-4	TGTGCCAGCACCCCGGGGGGAGTTCGTGAAGAACTGTTTTTT	CASTPGGVREELFF
NA	TRBV19	TRBD1	TRBJ1-5	TGTGCCAGTAGTATTTTGAGGGGCAGGGGGCATAATAGCAATCAGCCCCAGCATTTT	CASSILRGRGHNSNQPQHF
many	TRBV12-3/TRBV12-4	TRBD1	TRBJ2-7	TGTGCCAGCAGTTTTACCGGGACAGGTCCCTACGAGCAGTACTTC	CASSFTGTGPYEQYF
NA	TRBV9	NA	TRBJ2-2	TGTGCCAGCAGCGTAGGTACTAGCAGGCCGAACACCGGGGAGCTGTTTTTT	CASSVGTSRPNTGELFF
NA	TRBV20-1	TRBD2	TRBJ2-1	TGCAGTGCTAGTGGAAGCGGGAGGGAGGGGACAAACAATGAGCAGTTCTTC	CSASGSGREGTNNEQFF
few	TRBV7-9	NA	TRBJ2-3	TGTGCCAGCAGTGGCCCGGGGCAGGGGATTCGACGTCCAGATACGCAGTATTTT	CASSGPGQGIRRPDTQYF
many	TRBV12-3/TRBV12-4	NA	TRBJ2-7	TGTGCCAGCAGTCCGGACAGATACGAGCAGTACTTC	CASSPDRYEQYF
NA	TRBV19	NA	TRBJ1-5	TGTGCCAGTAGTATTCGGGTCAATCAGCCCCAGCATTTT	CASSIRVNQPQHF
few	TRBV10-3	NA	TRBJ1-2	TGTGCCATCAGTGAGGAGGGTAACTATGGCTACACCTTC	CAISEEGNYGYTF
many	TRBV29-1	NA	TRBJ1-5	TGCAGCGTTGTTTCGCAGCCTAATCAGCCCCAGCATTTT	CSVVSQPNQPQHF
NA	TRBV4-1	TRBD2	TRBJ2-5	TGCGCCAGCAGCCAAGCCGGGGGGACGGGAGAGACCCAGTACTTC	CASSQAGGTGETQYF
many	TRBV2	TRBD1	TRBJ1-4	TGTGCCAGCAGTCCGACTACCGGGACAGTCGCAACTAATGAAAAACTGTTTTTT	CASSPTTGTVATNEKLFF
few	TRBV7-9	NA	TRBJ1-4	TGTGCCAGCAGCTTAGCAGCAACTAATGAAAAACTGTTTTTT	CASSLAATNEKLFF
NA	TRBV30	NA	TRBJ1-2	TGTGCCTGGAGTGCTCAATTGGGGTTGAACTATGGCTACACCTTC	CAWSAQLGLNYGYTF
many	TRBV12-5	TRBD2	TRBJ2-5	TGTGCTAGTGCTCGATCAGCGGGAAGGGAGACCCAGTACTTC	CASARSAGRETQYF
many	TRBV11-2	NA	TRBJ2-7	TGTGCCAGCAGCTTAGATCCTGGGTGGTGGAGGGAGACCTACGAGCAGTACTTC	CASSLDPGWWRETYEQYF
many	TRBV27	NA	TRBJ2-2	TGTGCCAGCAGTCCGCTCCGCGGCGGGGAGCTGTTTTTT	CASSPLRGGELFF
NA	TRBV9	NA	TRBJ2-3	TGTGCCAGCAGCGTAGGGCAGCCGGTAGATACGCAGTATTTT	CASSVGQPVDTQYF
many	TRBV12-3/TRBV12-4	NA	TRBJ2-2	TGTGCCAGCAGACTTATGGGGGAGCTGTTTTTT	CASRLMGELFF
many	TRBV6-1	NA	TRBJ2-3	TGTGCCAGCAGTGCCTGGAGCGGAGGAGGCTACACAGATACGCAGTATTTT	CASSAWSGGGYTDTQYF